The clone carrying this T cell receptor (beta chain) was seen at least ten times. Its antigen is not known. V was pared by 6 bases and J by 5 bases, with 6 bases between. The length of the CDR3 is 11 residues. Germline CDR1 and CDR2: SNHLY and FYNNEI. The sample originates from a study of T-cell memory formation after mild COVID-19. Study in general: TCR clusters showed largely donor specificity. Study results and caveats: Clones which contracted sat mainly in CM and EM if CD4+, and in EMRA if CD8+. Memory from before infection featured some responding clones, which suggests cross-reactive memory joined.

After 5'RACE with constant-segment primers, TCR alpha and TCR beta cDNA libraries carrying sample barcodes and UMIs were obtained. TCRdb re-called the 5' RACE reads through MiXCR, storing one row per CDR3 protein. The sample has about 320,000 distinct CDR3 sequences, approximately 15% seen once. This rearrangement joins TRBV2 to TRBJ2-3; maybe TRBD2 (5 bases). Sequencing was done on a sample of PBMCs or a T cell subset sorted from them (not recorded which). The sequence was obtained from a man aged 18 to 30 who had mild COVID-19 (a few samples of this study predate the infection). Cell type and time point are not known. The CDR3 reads CASRRGDTQYF. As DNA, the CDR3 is TGTGCCAGCAGACGGGGAGATACGCAGTATTTT.